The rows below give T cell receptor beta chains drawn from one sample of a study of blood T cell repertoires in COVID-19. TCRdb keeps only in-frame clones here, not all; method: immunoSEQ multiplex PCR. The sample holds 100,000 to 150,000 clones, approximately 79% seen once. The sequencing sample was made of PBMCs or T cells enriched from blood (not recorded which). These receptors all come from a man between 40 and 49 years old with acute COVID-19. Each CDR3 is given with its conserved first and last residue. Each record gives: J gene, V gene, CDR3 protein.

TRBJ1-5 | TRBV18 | CASSAGTGGVNQPQHF
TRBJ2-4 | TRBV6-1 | CASSERGNIQYF
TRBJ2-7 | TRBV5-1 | CASSTRDRVGEQYF
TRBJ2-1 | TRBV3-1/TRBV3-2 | CASSPNSGGAWNEQFF
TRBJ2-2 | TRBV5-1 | CASSLGDRLNTGELFF
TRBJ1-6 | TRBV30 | CAWSVQRQGGTPLHF
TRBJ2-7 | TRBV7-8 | CASSLEGQTYEQYF
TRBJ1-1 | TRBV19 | CASSRGQAYTEAFF
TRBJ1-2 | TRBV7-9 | CASSFSRGQDGYTF
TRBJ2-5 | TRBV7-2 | CASSYLRQVEETQYF
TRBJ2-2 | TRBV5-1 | CASSLLSSGVGELFF
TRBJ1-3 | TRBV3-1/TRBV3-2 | CASSQVWQGTGNTIYF
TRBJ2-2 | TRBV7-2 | CASSLAAGGPDTGELFF
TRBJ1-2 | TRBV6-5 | CASSLTYASDGYTF
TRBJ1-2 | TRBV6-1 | CASSESGQGRRGYTF
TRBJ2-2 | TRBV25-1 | CASTSGKAGELFF
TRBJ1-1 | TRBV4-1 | CASSPELGVPTEAFF
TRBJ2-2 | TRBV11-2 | CASSVAGGGTGELFF
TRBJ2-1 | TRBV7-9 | CASSSMYRGLPRDEQFF
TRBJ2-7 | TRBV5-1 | CASSLGRVFSYEQYF
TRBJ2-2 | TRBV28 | CASLLSGGGSGELFF
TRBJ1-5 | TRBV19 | CASSIGYGDTLGNQPQHF
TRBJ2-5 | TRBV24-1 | CATSGPKGRGRPTVQETQYF
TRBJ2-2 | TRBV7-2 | CASSQGVNTGELFF
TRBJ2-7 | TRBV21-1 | CASSRPGQTFEQYF
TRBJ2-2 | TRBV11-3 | CASSLGNQDTGELFF
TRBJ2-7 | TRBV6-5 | CASSKTGSLYEQYF
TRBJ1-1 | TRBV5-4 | CASSFQGKNTEAFF
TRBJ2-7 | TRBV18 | CASSPGPGQALYEQYF